Listed here are 32 T cell receptor beta chains from one sample, sequenced in a study of Graves' ophthalmopathy and Graves' hyperthyroidism. Amplified TCR beta CDR3 regions were obtained using RNA transcripts as template. Second-round multiplex PCR followed a first-round RT-PCR using HTBI primers. TCRdb re-derived calls from the multiplex PCR reads in MiXCR, one entry per CDR3 protein. This table has approximately 1.2 million distinct CDR3 sequences, around a third appearing once. Sequencing used peripheral blood or thyroid tissue (not recorded which). All receptors come from an adult man with Graves' hyperthyroidism.

The sample holds many counts of this clonotype. CDR3 loop: CASSLPRASGELFF. In DNA form, the CDR3 reads TGTGCCAGCAGCTTACCTCGGGCGTCCGGGGAGCTGTTTTTT. The rearrangement joins TRBV7-2 to TRBJ2-2, with unresolved D. V dropped 2 bases and J dropped 6 bases, with 10 bases sitting between them. Germline values: CDR1 SGHTA, CDR2 FQGNSA. There are 14 residues in the CDR3.

The CDR3 DNA follows: TGTGCCAGCAGTAGAGGAGGCCCCGAGACCCAGTACTTC. It translates to CASSRGGPETQYF. The chain employs TRBV12-3 or TRBV12-4 and TRBJ2-5; D is possibly TRBD2 (5 bases). The CDR3 extends over 13 amino acids. V lost 5 bases, J lost 5 bases, and 12 bases lay in between.

This chain uses TRBV6-6 with TRBJ2-7; D is unresolved. Trimming cost V 2 bases and J 5 bases, with 10 bases left between them. Germline CDR1 MNHNY, CDR2 SVGAGI (reference sequence). There are 13 residues in the CDR3. CDR3 protein: CASSYVGLHEQYF. The CDR3 DNA sequence: TGTGCCAGCAGTTACGTCGGGTTACACGAGCAGTACTTC.

This clonotype has a handful of counts. CDR3 bases: TGCGCCAGCAGCTTGGGTATGGGGTTGCCTGGGGCCAACGTCCTGACTTTC. Amino acids: CASSLGMGLPGANVLTF. V gene TRBV5-1 combines with J gene TRBJ2-6, with no clear D. This CDR3 comprises 17 residues. V was trimmed by 0 bases and J by 2 bases, leaving 12 bases between them. The germline V gene has CDR1 SGHRS and CDR2 YFSETQ.

Here the CDR3 DNA reads TGTGCCAGCAGTCCAGTGACCGGGACAGGAATCTATGGCTACACCTTC. Protein product: CASSPVTGTGIYGYTF. The chain uses TRBV25-1 and TRBJ1-2; 8 bases are shared with TRBD1. Trimming took 5 bases from V and 4 from J; bases not matched to a gene: 12. The CDR3 totals 16 residues. Germline V CDR1 and CDR2: MGHDK, SYGVNS.

The J gene is TRBJ2-2, the V gene TRBV5-4; 9 nucleotides align to TRBD1. The CDR3 covers 16 residues. Germline V gene lookup returns CDR1 SGHNT and CDR2 YYREEE (reference sequence). With V trimmed by 4 bases and J by 0 bases, 4 bases remained unmatched. The CDR3 sequence: CASSEGTGTNTGELFF. DNA for the CDR3: TGTGCCAGCAGCGAGGGGACAGGGACGAACACCGGGGAGCTGTTTTTT. Complete variable domain (other parts from reference TRBV5-4 and TRBJ2-2): ETGVTQSPTHLIKTRGQQVTLRCSSQSGHNTVSWYQQALGQGPQFIFQYYREEENGRGNFPPRFSGLQFPNYSSELNVNALELDDSALYLCASSEGTGTNTGELFFGEGSRLTVL.

In the case of this clonotype: At one end the junction does not follow the germline gene, possibly because of a read error. V usage is TRBV10-3 and J usage is TRBJ2-7; 7 nucleotides match TRBD2. Germline CDR1 and CDR2: ENHRY and SYGVKD. CDR3 length equals 14 residues. As DNA, the CDR3 is TGTGCCAGCAGTCCCTGGGGGGGGAACTACGAGCAGTACTTC. This sequence encodes CASSPWGGNYEQYF.

V gene TRBV25-1 combines with J gene TRBJ1-2, with TRBD1 identical over 7 bases. Germline lookup yields CDR1 MGHDK and CDR2 SYGVNS. Losses at the gene ends were 2 bases for V and 8 bases for J; bases not matched to a gene: 11. The CDR3 has 15 amino acids. The CDR3: CASSERGQGDMGYTF. CDR3 nucleotides: TGTGCCAGCAGTGAAAGAGGGCAGGGGGACATGGGCTACACCTTC.

Ten or more counts support this clonotype. V usage is TRBV5-1 and J usage is TRBJ2-6; D ambiguous. The CDR3 loop spans 16 amino acids. V was pared by 5 bases and J by 0 bases, with 12 bases between. Germline V gene lookup returns CDR1 SGHRS and CDR2 YFSETQ. The CDR3 region has the DNA TGCGCCAGCAGACCGCCAGGCGTCTCTGGGGCCAACGTCCTGACTTTC. This encodes CASRPPGVSGANVLTF.

The V gene is TRBV29-1, the J gene TRBJ2-3; D could derive from TRBD1 or TRBD2 (5 bases each). This CDR3 comprises 16 residues. CDR1 SQVTM and CDR2 ANQGSEA come from the germline V gene. V lost 5 bases, J lost 1 base, and 19 bases lay in between. CDR3 sequence reads: CSVSSLSGGGTDTQYF. In nucleotides, the CDR3 is TGCAGCGTTTCTTCCTTAAGTGGGGGTGGCACAGATACGCAGTATTTT.

This clonotype was seen a handful of times. The chain employs TRBV29-1 and TRBJ2-7; 7 bases agree with TRBD1. V trimming: 5 bases; J trimming: 3 bases; junction bases outside the gene matches: 4. Germline values: CDR1 SQVTM, CDR2 ANQGSEA. The CDR3 spans 12 residues. The DNA for the CDR3 is TGCAGCGTTCGGGACAGTTTCTACGAGCAGTACTTC. This gives the protein CSVRDSFYEQYF.

This clonotype was picked up many times. The V and J genes are TRBV20-1 and TRBJ1-5; D is perhaps TRBD1 (5 bases). V lost 3 bases to trimming and J lost 4 bases, with 16 bases between them. Germline assignment: CDR1 DFQATT and CDR2 SNEGSKA (reference sequence). The CDR3 has 15 residues. The CDR3 is CSASTGLGWNQPQHF. The DNA of the CDR3 is TGCAGTGCTAGTACGGGACTAGGGTGGAATCAGCCCCAGCATTTT.

About this clonotype itself: A much larger clone lies a single base off, so this may be a read error. CDR3 DNA sequence: TGCAGCCCCCGGAGGGAGGGGCAGTACTTC. Its protein product is CSPRREGQYF. This rearrangement joins TRBV20-1 to TRBJ2-7; 7 nucleotides match TRBD2. This CDR3 comprises 10 residues. CDR1 is DFQATT, CDR2 SNEGSKA, per germline (reference sequence).

There are many counts of this clonotype. The conserved final phenylalanine or tryptophan is absent from the CDR3, which likely points to a read error. The DNA is left out, because the CDR3 cannot be placed on it with certainty; the CDR3 is given as TCRdb lists it. The genes are TRBV3-1 and TRBJ1-2; no DNA check was done on the table's D call, TRBD1. Looked up from germline, CDR1 is LGHDT and CDR2 is YNNKEL (reference sequence). Counting both end residues, the CDR3 totals 12 amino acids. CDR3: CASSQEAGQHQY.

The chain employs TRBV5-1 and TRBJ1-1; 7 bases are a match to TRBD1. This CDR3 is 16 amino acids long. Losses at the gene ends were 0 bases for V and 6 bases for J; bases not matched to a gene: 11. In germline, CDR1 is SGHRS, CDR2 YFSETQ. This CDR3 is CASSLALGQRGSEAFF. CDR3 DNA: TGCGCCAGCAGCTTGGCATTGGGACAGAGGGGTTCTGAAGCTTTCTTT.

With regard to this clonotype: One junction end does not reproduce the germline sequence, and a read error may be involved. The CDR3 is CASSEFEGDYGYTF. CDR3 DNA: TGTGCCAGCAGTGAATTTGAGGGGGACTATGGCTACACCTTC. The rearrangement uses TRBV24-1 and TRBJ1-2; tentative D call: TRBD1 (6 bases). This CDR3 has 14 residues. The germline CDR1 and CDR2 sequences are KGHDR and SFDVKD.

This clonotype was detected once. The chain is built from TRBV29-1 and TRBJ1-3, with D perhaps matching TRBD1 (5 bases). Trimming stripped 8 bases from V and 0 bases from J, with 14 bases between. The germline CDR1 and CDR2 sequences are SQVTM and ANQGSEA. The CDR3 spans 14 residues. The CDR3 bases are TGCAGCTTACCGGGACGGACCTCTGGAAACACCATATATTTT. Amino acid sequence: CSLPGRTSGNTIYF. Looking up the rest from reference TRBV29-1 and TRBJ1-3 gives the full variable domain: SAVISQKPSRDICQRGTSLTIQCQVDSQVTMMFWYRQQPGQSLTLIATANQGSEATYESGFVIDKFPISRPNLTFSTLTVSNMSPEDSSIYLCSLPGRTSGNTIYFGEGSWLTVV.

This clonotype has ten or more counts. The genes are TRBV12-3 or TRBV12-4 and TRBJ2-7; 8 nucleotides agree with TRBD1. This CDR3 spans 14 amino acids. Germline trimming cut 1 base from V and 3 bases from J; bases unmatched to any gene: 2. CDR3 DNA: TGTGCCAGCAGTTTAGACGGGACAGGCTACGAGCAGTACTTC. It encodes CASSLDGTGYEQYF.

The chain carries TRBV15 and TRBJ2-7; 12 nucleotides line up with TRBD1. V was pared by 6 bases and J by 7 bases, with 7 bases of the junction left unmatched. CDR1 LNHNV and CDR2 YYDKDF come from the germline V gene (reference sequence). The CDR3 sequence is 14 residues long. Here the CDR3 DNA reads TGTGCCACCAGTACGGGACAGGGGGCGCGAGAGCAGTACTTC. It translates to CATSTGQGAREQYF.

This chain joins TRBV10-3 and TRBJ1-5; D gene unclear. V lost 10 bases, J lost 0 bases, and 7 bases lay in between. This CDR3 has 12 residues. Germline CDR1 reads ENHRY; CDR2 reads SYGVKD. DNA of the CDR3: TGTGCCACCCGGACTAGCAATCAGCCCCAGCATTTT. Protein sequence: CATRTSNQPQHF.

This clonotype appeared many times. This chain uses TRBV7-9 with TRBJ2-5; D is perhaps TRBD2 (5 bases). The V gene's germline CDR1 is SEHNR and CDR2 FQNEAQ (reference sequence). This CDR3 has 16 amino acids. Trimming took off 3 bases at V and 7 bases at J, with 21 bases between the two ends. CDR3 region: CASSFATDGARGTQYF. For the CDR3, the DNA is TGTGCCAGCAGCTTCGCCACCGACGGCGCCCGGGGGACCCAGTACTTC.

The rearrangement links TRBV20-1 to TRBJ2-7; no firm D call. The CDR3 length is 13 residues. The V end was cut by 0 bases, the J end by 5 bases, with 11 bases between. Germline loops: CDR1 DFQATT, CDR2 SNEGSKA (reference sequence). CDR3 sequence: CSARDFVNHEQYF. CDR3 sequence (DNA): TGCAGTGCTAGAGACTTCGTCAACCACGAGCAGTACTTC.

V usage is TRBV6-5 and J usage is TRBJ2-7, with no clear D. Deletions cut 6 bases from V and 1 base from J, with 13 bases between. The CDR3 totals 14 residues. Germline V lookup: CDR1 MNHEY, CDR2 SVGAGI. CDR3 residues: CASSPRSLSYEQYF. CDR3 DNA sequence: TGTGCCAGCAGCCCTCGCAGCCTTTCCTACGAGCAGTACTTC.

The genes are TRBV2 and TRBJ1-4; TRBD1 is a possible D gene (6 bases). This CDR3 is built from 15 residues. The V gene's germline CDR1 is SNHLY and CDR2 FYNNEI. The V end was cut by 3 bases, the J end by 8 bases, with 16 bases between. The CDR3 DNA is TGTGCCAGCAGTGAGGGGCGCGGGGGCAGGGAAAAACTGTTTTTT. Its protein product is CASSEGRGGREKLFF. The whole variable domain, filled in from reference TRBV2 and TRBJ1-4, reads EPEVTQTPSHQVTQMGQEVILRCVPISNHLYFYWYRQILGQKVEFLVSFYNNEISEKSEIFDDQFSVERPDGSNFTLKIRSTKLEDSAMYFCASSEGRGGREKLFFGSGTQLSVL.

This clonotype showed up many times. This chain uses TRBV6-5 with TRBJ1-1; D gene ambiguous. V was clipped by 5 bases and J by 3 bases, with 10 bases between them. Germline assignment: CDR1 MNHEY and CDR2 SVGAGI. This CDR3 spans 13 amino acids. In DNA form, the CDR3 reads TGTGCCAGCAGTAGCGTAGCGGACACTGAAGCTTTCTTT. Its protein is CASSSVADTEAFF.

V is TRBV7-2 and J is TRBJ1-4, with D tentatively TRBD1 (6 bases). With 5 bases removed from V and 10 bases from J, the gap between germline ends came to 20 bases. This CDR3 comprises 15 residues. Per the germline V gene, CDR1 is SGHTA and CDR2 is FQGNSA. The CDR3 reads CASSTPRGALGKLFF. The CDR3, as DNA: TGTGCCAGCAGCACTCCCCGGGGGGCGCTGGGAAAACTGTTTTTT.

In its sample, this clonotype was seen many times. This chain links TRBV2 with TRBJ1-2; possibly TRBD1 for D (5 bases). The CDR3 has 14 residues. V lost 3 bases and J lost 0, with 8 bases in between. From germline, CDR1 is SNHLY and CDR2 FYNNEI. The CDR3 loop reads CASSETETNYGYTF. As DNA, the CDR3 is TGTGCCAGCAGTGAGACAGAAACTAACTATGGCTACACCTTC.

This clonotype was counted between two and nine times. The gene calls are TRBV20-1 and TRBJ1-5, with D possibly TRBD1 on 6 matching bases. CDR3 size: 15 residues. V was trimmed by 0 bases and J by 6 bases, leaving 15 bases between them. CDR1 DFQATT and CDR2 SNEGSKA come from the germline V gene (reference sequence). The chain's CDR3 is CSARDGVGGGQPQHF. The CDR3 bases are TGCAGTGCTAGAGATGGTGTTGGGGGCGGTCAGCCCCAGCATTTT.

The chain joins TRBV15 to TRBJ2-5; D unresolved. This CDR3 contains 12 residues. Germline lookup yields CDR1 LNHNV and CDR2 YYDKDF (reference sequence). V lost 4 bases, J lost 7 bases, and 10 bases lay in between. CDR3 sequence reads: CATSTRDGTQYF. Written as DNA, the CDR3 is TGTGCCACCAGCACCCGAGACGGGACCCAGTACTTC.

This clonotype was seen just once. The rearrangement links TRBV7-6 to TRBJ2-5; 10 positions agree with TRBD2. Germline CDR1 and CDR2: SGHVS and FNYEAQ. CDR3 length equals 15 residues. V shed 5 bases, J shed 5 bases, and the junction held 8 bases outside the gene matches. The CDR3: CASSSLAGDEETQYF. The CDR3 DNA reads TGTGCCAGCAGCAGTCTAGCGGGAGATGAGGAGACCCAGTACTTC. The variable domain in full, completed from reference TRBV7-6 and TRBJ2-5, reads GAGVSQSPRYKVTKRGQDVALRCDPISGHVSLYWYRQALGQGPEFLTYFNYEAQQDKSGLPNDRFSAERPEGSISTLTIQRTEQRDSAMYRCASSSLAGDEETQYFGPGTRLLVL.

This clonotype was seen ten or more times. The chain uses TRBV20-1 and TRBJ2-5; TRBD1 or TRBD2 may be the D gene (5 bases each). In germline, CDR1 is DFQATT, CDR2 SNEGSKA (reference sequence). The length of the CDR3 is 13 residues. Deletions cut 5 bases from V and 2 bases from J, with 12 bases between. This chain's CDR3 is CSAGGPAQETQYF. CDR3 nucleotide sequence: TGCAGTGCTGGGGGTCCAGCTCAAGAGACCCAGTACTTC.

With respect to this clonotype: The germline gene is not matched at one end of the junction; a read error may be the cause. V usage is TRBV28 and J usage is TRBJ2-7, with 12 bases fitting TRBD1. Germline CDR1 MDHEN, CDR2 SYDVKM. The CDR3 runs to 13 residues. The CDR3 DNA is TGTGCCACCAGTACCCACGGGACAGGGGGCCGGTACTTC. It encodes CATSTHGTGGRYF.